This T cell receptor beta chain comes out of a study of cytomegalovirus exposure and HLA in healthy donors. The wider study: A later analysis reported the same platform for the 90 to 150 validation repertoires and the approximately 700 first-cohort repertoires.

The CDR3 consists of 14 residues. With 1 base removed from V and 5 bases from J, the gap between germline ends came to 10 bases. Looked up from germline, CDR1 is SGDLS and CDR2 is YYNGEE. Sequencing used immunoSEQ multiplex PCR; TCRdb keeps in-frame clones, though not all of them. The repertoire holds 150,000 to 200,000 clones, with over 65% as singletons. Concerning this clone itself: Its antigen remains unknown.

Findings and caveats of the study: Cytomegalovirus-associated status was assigned to around 160 TCR beta chains.

Specimen: PBMCs. The chain recombines TRBV9 with TRBJ1-5; D not certain. The clonotype originates from a man younger than 35 in good health and CMV-seropositive. In nucleotides, the CDR3 is TGTGCCAGCAGCGTACTTAGCGAGCATCAGCCCCAGCATTTT. This encodes CASSVLSEHQPQHF.